These 2 T cell receptor beta chains share one sample of origin, sequenced in a study of beta chain features in type 1 diabetes. Overall study results and limits: The study found moderately but significantly shorter TCRB CDR3s in all four CD4+ subsets of Type 1 diabetes patients.

Expressed TCRB transcripts were sequenced after all isolated RNA was converted to cDNA. Assay: immunoSEQ multiplex PCR; the TCRdb copy retains only in-frame clones and omits some. The sample holds about 160,000 clones; 7.5% to 8.5% are singletons and the top ten take roughly 0.5%. What these receptors recognize is not known. The sequenced sample was central memory CD4+ T cells from blood. All receptors come from a man aged 18-30 years with type 1 diabetes.

The J gene is TRBJ1-6, the V gene TRBV5-4, with 7 bases matching TRBD1. Germline assignment: CDR1 SGHNT and CDR2 YYREEE (reference sequence). The length of the CDR3 is 17 residues. J lost 9 bases, V lost 0 bases, and 12 bases had no gene match. CDR3 nucleotides: TGTGCCAGCAGCTTGGGTTCAGGGGGAGCGCTAGGTTCACCCCTCCACTTT. Its translation: CASSLGSGGALGSPLHF. Looking up the rest from reference TRBV5-4 and TRBJ1-6 gives the full variable domain: ETGVTQSPTHLIKTRGQQVTLRCSSQSGHNTVSWYQQALGQGPQFIFQYYREEENGRGNFPPRFSGLQFPNYSSELNVNALELDDSALYLCASSLGSGGALGSPLHFGNGTRLTVT.

The V and J genes are TRBV7-2 and TRBJ1-2; D not resolved. This CDR3 spans 13 amino acids. V was pared by 1 base and J by 4 bases, with 7 bases between. Germline V gene data show CDR1 as SGHTA and CDR2 as FQGNSA. CDR3 in DNA: TGTGCCAGCAGCTTAGAAAGGAGCTATGGCTACACCTTC. This gives the protein CASSLERSYGYTF. Full variable domain (remainder filled in from reference TRBV7-2 and TRBJ1-2): GAGVSQSPSNKVTEKGKDVELRCDPISGHTALYWYRQSLGQGLEFLIYFQGNSAPDKSGLPSDRFSAERTGGSVSTLTIQRTQQEDSAVYLCASSLERSYGYTFGSGTRLTVV.